This T cell receptor (beta chain) was captured in a study of neoadjuvant anti-PD-1 for oral cavity cancer. This clone is labeled medium-sized (0.01 to 0.1%). Germline V lookup: CDR1 DFQATT, CDR2 SNEGSKA (reference sequence). V was shortened by 8 bases and J by 3 bases, with 8 bases between the two germline ends. This CDR3 contains 11 residues. TCRdb's table, derived via immunoSEQ multiplex PCR, lists solely in-frame clones and lacks some. The repertoire holds under 7,500 clones, around 52% seen once, with roughly 6.5% in the top ten. Sequencing was performed on tumor tissue, taken before nivolumab (anti-PD-1) treatment. The TCR comes from a person aged 35-79 years with oral cavity squamous cell carcinoma. This chain uses TRBV20-1 with TRBJ2-4; D gene uncertain. For the CDR3, the DNA is TGCAGTTGTGAGGTCAAAAACATTCAGTACTTC. Translating it yields CSCEVKNIQYF.